The 13 T cell receptor beta chains given below trace back to one sample, sequenced in a study of blood T cell repertoires in COVID-19. Sequenced by immunoSEQ multiplex PCR; TCRdb stores in-frame clones only, minus some. Among under 300,000 clones listed, roughly 87% were seen once. Sequenced: peripheral blood. Receptors originate from a human donor in a cohort sampled during active COVID-19.

This clone was picked up one time. The chain uses TRBV24-1 and TRBJ2-1; D unclear. The CDR3 spans 12 residues. Trimming removed 5 bases at V and 6 bases at J, with 7 bases between. Germline loops: CDR1 KGHDR, CDR2 SFDVKD. As DNA, the CDR3 is TGTGCCACCAGTGCTACTGGCAATGAGCAGTTCTTC. It yields the protein CATSATGNEQFF.

J is TRBJ2-7 and V is TRBV6-5; 7 bases align to TRBD1. Germline CDR1 MNHEY, CDR2 SVGAGI. Trimming removed 7 bases from V and 2 bases from J; junction bases left unmatched: 2. The CDR3 sequence is 12 residues long. In nucleotides, the CDR3 is TGTGCCAGCAAAGGGACAGCCTACGAGCAGTACTTC. Its protein product is CASKGTAYEQYF.

V usage is TRBV5-1 and J usage is TRBJ2-1; 7 bases line up with TRBD2. Looked up from germline, CDR1 is SGHRS and CDR2 is YFSETQ. The CDR3 is 14 residues long. Trimming cost V 5 bases and J 3 bases; bases outside gene matches: 5. The CDR3 region is CASRPGLLYNEQFF. Here the CDR3 DNA reads TGCGCCAGCAGACCGGGACTACTCTACAATGAGCAGTTCTTC.

This chain joins TRBV2 and TRBJ2-7; 11 bases line up with TRBD1. The ends lost 10 bases at V and 7 bases at J; junction bases unmatched: 9. Germline V gene sequence: CDR1 SNHLY, CDR2 FYNNEI. The length of the CDR3 is 13 residues. The CDR3: CAKSRTGGKEQYF. In nucleotides, the CDR3 is TGTGCCAAATCCCGGACAGGGGGCAAAGAGCAGTACTTC.

The rearrangement links TRBV25-1 to TRBJ2-5; TRBD1 aligns across 9 bases. This CDR3 has 15 amino acids. Unmatched junction bases numbered 6, after V lost 6 bases and J lost 1 base. Germline assignment: CDR1 MGHDK and CDR2 SYGVNS. The CDR3 region is CASRRPGQGQETQYF. The CDR3 DNA reads as TGTGCCAGCAGGCGACCGGGACAGGGCCAAGAGACCCAGTACTTC. The whole variable domain, remainder taken from reference TRBV25-1 and TRBJ2-5, is EADIYQTPRYLVIGTGKKITLECSQTMGHDKMYWYQQDPGMELHLIHYSYGVNSTEKGDLSSESTVSRIRTEHFPLTLESARPSHTSQYLCASRRPGQGQETQYFGPGTRLLVL.

This chain uses TRBV6-5 with TRBJ1-2; D unresolved. Germline CDR1 reads MNHEY; CDR2 reads SVGAGI. The CDR3 spans 15 residues. The ends were cut back, 7 bases at V and 6 bases at J, with 21 bases in the middle. The CDR3 spells CASKRLLGQRNGYTF. The CDR3, as DNA: TGTGCCAGCAAACGCCTCCTAGGGCAGCGGAATGGCTACACCTTC.

The CDR3, as DNA: TGTGCCAGCAGCCAAGCTAGACTAGCGGAATACGAGCAGTACTTC. Translating gives CASSQARLAEYEQYF. This chain joins TRBV4-2 and TRBJ2-7, with 9 bases matching TRBD2. This CDR3 comprises 15 residues. Losses at the gene ends were 1 base for V and 4 bases for J; bases not matched to a gene: 5. Germline V gene data show CDR1 as LGHNA and CDR2 as YNFKEQ.

The chain links TRBV19 to TRBJ2-7; the D is unclear. Deletions cut 6 bases from V and 6 bases from J, with 15 bases between. CDR3 length: 13 residues. Germline assignment: CDR1 LNHDA and CDR2 SQIVND (reference sequence). The CDR3 loop is CASSRVKGSEQYF. DNA of the CDR3: TGTGCCAGTAGCCGGGTAAAAGGATCCGAGCAGTACTTC.

CDR3 DNA sequence: TGCAGCGTTACGACAGACAGAATGAACACTGAAGCTTTCTTT. This codes for CSVTTDRMNTEAFF. This chain links TRBV29-1 with TRBJ1-1, with a possible D match to TRBD1 (5 bases). Germline CDR1 and CDR2: SQVTM and ANQGSEA. This CDR3 comprises 14 residues. The V and J ends lost 5 bases and 0 bases respectively, with 13 bases between them.

This chain uses TRBV30 with TRBJ1-6, with D possibly being TRBD1 (5 bases). Germline-derived CDR1 and CDR2 are GTSNPN and SVGIG (reference sequence). The CDR3 loop spans 15 amino acids. V gave up 4 bases and J gave up 5 bases, with 15 bases separating them. As DNA, the CDR3 is TGTGCCTGGACCCGGGGGGGTACTAATAATTCACCCCTCCACTTT. Translation gives CAWTRGGTNNSPLHF.

The rearrangement links TRBV25-1 to TRBJ1-1; 7 bases map to TRBD1. The germline gives CDR1 MGHDK, CDR2 SYGVNS. The V gene end was trimmed by 7 bases and the J gene end by 9 bases; junction bases not matched to a gene: 5. The CDR3 contains 11 residues. CDR3 region: CASTRQGKAFF. The CDR3 DNA is TGTGCCAGCACCCGACAGGGAAAAGCTTTCTTT.

The chain links TRBV27 to TRBJ2-7, with 7 bases lining up with TRBD1. Germline lookup yields CDR1 MNHEY and CDR2 SMNVEV (reference sequence). This CDR3 contains 15 residues. V lost 5 bases and J lost 3; bases outside the gene matches: 10. Here the CDR3 DNA reads TGTGCCAGCAGTCCTGACAGGGTGGGGAACTACGAGCAGTACTTC. It codes for CASSPDRVGNYEQYF.

The V gene is TRBV6-5, the J gene TRBJ1-4, with no clear D. Deletions cut 6 bases from V and 3 bases from J, with 14 bases between. Germline V CDR1 and CDR2: MNHEY, SVGAGI. The CDR3 contains 15 residues. CDR3 bases: TGTGCCAGCAGATCCGTAGGTCGGGCTAATGAAAAACTGTTTTTT. Protein sequence: CASRSVGRANEKLFF.